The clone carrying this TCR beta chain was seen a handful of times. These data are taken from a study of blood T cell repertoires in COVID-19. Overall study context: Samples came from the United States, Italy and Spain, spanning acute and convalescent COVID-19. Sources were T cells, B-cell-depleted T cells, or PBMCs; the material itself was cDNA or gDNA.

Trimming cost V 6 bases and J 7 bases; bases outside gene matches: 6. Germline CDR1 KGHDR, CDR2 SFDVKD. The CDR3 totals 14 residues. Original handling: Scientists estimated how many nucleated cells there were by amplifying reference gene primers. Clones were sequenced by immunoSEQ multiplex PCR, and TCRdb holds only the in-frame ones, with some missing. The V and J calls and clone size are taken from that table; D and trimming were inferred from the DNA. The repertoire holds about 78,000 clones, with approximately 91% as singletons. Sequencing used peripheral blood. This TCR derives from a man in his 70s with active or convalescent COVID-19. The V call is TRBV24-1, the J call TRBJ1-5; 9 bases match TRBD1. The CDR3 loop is CATSRAGTGQPQHF. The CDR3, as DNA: TGTGCCACCAGTCGAGCCGGGACAGGGCAGCCCCAGCATTTT.